The T cell receptor (beta chain) described here comes from a study of regulatory T cells in long-lasting Graves disease. Trimming cost V 0 bases and J 1 base, with 13 bases left between them. The length of the CDR3 is 15 residues. In germline, CDR1 is SQVTM, CDR2 ANQGSEA. To make TCR beta libraries, researchers used iRepertoire HTBI primers and Arm-PCR of CDR3 regions. MiXCR, run by TCRdb on the multiplex PCR reads, gives a single entry per CDR3 protein. The sample includes fewer than 550,000 distinct CDR3 sequences, about a sixth of them seen just once. This clonotype appeared many times. Indicated time point: newly diagnosed GD, antithyroid drugs for less than 3 months. Scientists built the TCR library using RNA that was extracted from PBMCs. Patients came through an endocrinology department, and that department was in Xi'an, China. The same specimen was also included in a second study, on T cells in Graves' hyperthyroidism and ophthalmopathy. That work contributes: HTBI primers were employed in a first-round RT-PCR of the TCR CDR3.

The rearrangement links TRBV29-1 to TRBJ2-7; tentative D call: TRBD2 (5 bases). This sequence was found in a woman aged 18-30 years with Graves disease. Sequencing was performed on peripheral blood mononuclear cells (PBMCs), taken at new diagnosis, from a patient treated with antithyroid drugs. In DNA, the CDR3 is TGCAGCGTTGAAGACCAGGACTCCCTATCCTACGAGCAGTACTTC. Translating gives CSVEDQDSLSYEQYF.